This T cell receptor beta chain derives from a study of blood T cell repertoires in COVID-19. In the study overall: Italy, Spain and the United States were the sources of the convalescent and acute COVID-19 samples. Nucleic acid was either cDNA or gDNA, and it came from T cells, B-cell-depleted T cells, or PBMCs.

In the authors' methods: Reference gene primer amplification gave nucleated cell count estimates. This table comes from immunoSEQ multiplex PCR, and its TCRdb copy is limited to in-frame clones, with some not included. The V and J calls and clone size come from that table; D and trimming were worked out from the DNA. The table lists 300,000 to 350,000 clones, 90% to 95% of them singletons. This CDR3 has 15 amino acids. The germline CDR1 and CDR2 sequences are LNHDA and SQIVND (reference sequence). After removal of 9 bases from V and 5 bases from J, the junction contained 7 bases not matched to a gene.

The source of this sequence is a young woman who had recovered from COVID-19. Sequencing input: peripheral blood. The chain has TRBV19 and TRBJ2-1, with 13 bases identical to TRBD2. CDR3 nucleotide sequence: TGTGCCAGCTGGACTAGCGGGAGCCCAAACAATGAGCAGTTCTTC. Translating gives CASWTSGSPNNEQFF.